One sample yielded the 21 T cell receptor beta chains listed below, sequenced in a study of breast tumors, draining lymph nodes, adjacent tissues. TCRdb passed the multiplex PCR reads through MiXCR, listing each CDR3 protein once. The repertoire holds approximately 190,000 distinct CDR3 sequences, with 30% to 40% as singletons. Breast cancer patients provided tissue from their axillary draining lymph nodes. Sequenced material: axillary lymph node tissue. The receptors derive from a female donor with breast cancer. Some clones in this sample may be carry-over from other donors' samples.

This chain links TRBV29-1 with TRBJ2-3, with TRBD1 identical over 8 bases. CDR3 length: 11 residues. Trimming removed 7 bases from V and 11 bases from J; junction bases left unmatched: 8. CDR1 and CDR2 from the germline V gene are SQVTM and ANQGSEA. The CDR3 protein is CSGQGAGEQYF. DNA of the CDR3: TGCAGCGGGCAGGGGGCAGGGGAGCAGTATTTT.

At least ten counts were recorded for this clonotype. The rearrangement joins TRBV20-1 to TRBJ2-3; the D call may be TRBD1 or TRBD2 (5 bases each). V dropped 5 bases and J dropped 4 bases, with 13 bases sitting between them. This CDR3 region has 13 residues. Looked up from germline, CDR1 is DFQATT and CDR2 is SNEGSKA (reference sequence). The CDR3 region has the DNA TGCAGTGCTCGTCTAGGGGAGCCAGATACGCAGTATTTT. This encodes CSARLGEPDTQYF.

This clonotype occurred many times. The rearrangement links TRBV3-1 to TRBJ1-4; D gene ambiguous. Trimming pared 2 bases from V and 3 bases from J, leaving 1 base between. Per the germline V gene, CDR1 is LGHDT and CDR2 is YNNKEL (reference sequence). This CDR3 comprises 12 residues. In nucleotides, the CDR3 is TGTGCCAGCAGCCAATCTAATGAAAAACTGTTTTTT. Translated, it gives CASSQSNEKLFF. Filled out from reference TRBV3-1 and TRBJ1-4, the complete variable domain reads DTAVSQTPKYLVTQMGNDKSIKCEQNLGHDTMYWYKQDSKKFLKIMFSYNNKELIINETVPNRFSPKSPDKAHLNLHINSLELGDSAVYFCASSQSNEKLFFGSGTQLSVL.

Worth noting for this clonotype: A much larger clone is a single base away; this may be a read error. The V and J genes are TRBV6-5 and TRBJ2-7, with a possible D match to TRBD2 (6 bases). Germline V CDR1 and CDR2: MNHEY, SVGAGI. CDR3 length: 15 amino acids. CDR3 region: CANSHSRGGRSEQYF. CDR3 coding DNA: TGTGCCAACAGTCACTCTCGAGGAGGGAGAAGCGAGCAGTACTTC.

The chain uses TRBV25-1 and TRBJ2-1, with TRBD1 identical over 10 bases. In germline, CDR1 is MGHDK, CDR2 SYGVNS. V was pared by 4 bases and J by 1 base, with 10 bases of the junction left unmatched. The CDR3 runs 18 residues. The CDR3 DNA reads TGTGCCAGCAGTGCTAGAGCGTGGGACAGGGGATCCTACAATGAGCAGTTCTTC. Translating it yields CASSARAWDRGSYNEQFF.

Notes on this clonotype: This may come from a read error, since a much larger clone is one base off. The rearrangement links TRBV20-1 to TRBJ2-7; TRBD2 matches at 9 bases. CDR1 DFQATT and CDR2 SNEGSKA come from the germline V gene (reference sequence). V lost 6 bases to trimming and J lost 9 bases; unmatched junction nucleotides: 12. The CDR3 contains 13 residues. The CDR3 region has the DNA TGCAGTGCGCTTAGCGGGGGCCCCAGGGCGCAGTACTTC. This encodes CSALSGGPRAQYF.

The chain joins TRBV15 to TRBJ2-1; D perhaps matches TRBD2 (6 bases). The CDR3 covers 13 residues. V was pared by 3 bases and J by 6 bases, with 9 bases between. CDR1 LNHNV and CDR2 YYDKDF come from the germline V gene (reference sequence). Written as DNA, the CDR3 is TGTGCCACCAGCAGCAACGGGGGCAATGAGCAGTTCTTC. It specifies CATSSNGGNEQFF.

There are a few counts of this clonotype. This chain uses TRBV18 with TRBJ1-2; 8 bases line up with TRBD1. The V gene's germline CDR1 is KGHSH and CDR2 LQKENI. The J segment lost 4 bases and the V segment lost 3 bases, leaving 7 bases of the junction unmatched. The CDR3 runs 15 residues. CDR3 nucleotide sequence: TGTGCCAGCTCACCTTCGGACAGGGTGCGCTATGGCTACACCTTC. Its protein product is CASSPSDRVRYGYTF.

The V call is TRBV5-6, the J call TRBJ2-7; 10 nucleotides match TRBD2. Germline values: CDR1 SGHDT, CDR2 YYEEEE. The CDR3 loop spans 14 amino acids. Trimming removed 5 bases from V and 4 bases from J; junction bases left unmatched: 6. CDR3 sequence reads: CASSYGTSVYEQYF. The DNA of the CDR3 is TGTGCCAGCAGTTACGGGACTAGCGTTTACGAGCAGTACTTC. Supplemented by reference TRBV5-6 and TRBJ2-7, the full variable domain reads DAGVTQSPTHLIKTRGQQVTLRCSPKSGHDTVSWYQQALGQGPQFIFQYYEEEERQRGNFPDRFSGHQFPNYSSELNVNALLLGDSALYLCASSYGTSVYEQYFGPGTRLTVT.

This clonotype was detected many times. The V gene is TRBV19, the J gene TRBJ2-1; D perhaps matches TRBD1 (5 bases). The CDR3 totals 15 residues. Trimming left V 3 bases short and J 7 bases short, with 16 bases between. Germline values: CDR1 LNHDA, CDR2 SQIVND (reference sequence). The CDR3 is CASSMAQGGSNEQFF. In DNA form, the CDR3 reads TGTGCCAGTAGTATGGCGCAGGGTGGTTCGAATGAGCAGTTCTTC. Using reference TRBV19 and TRBJ2-1 for the parts outside the CDR3, the full variable domain is DGGITQSPKYLFRKEGQNVTLSCEQNLNHDAMYWYRQDPGQGLRLIYYSQIVNDFQKGDIAEGYSVSREKKESFPLTVTSAQKNPTAFYLCASSMAQGGSNEQFFGPGTRLTVL.

In this sample, this clonotype turned up many times. The rearrangement joins TRBV30 to TRBJ1-2; the D is unclear. CDR3 size: 12 residues. V was pared by 3 bases and J by 8 bases, with 13 bases between. The V gene's germline CDR1 is GTSNPN and CDR2 SVGIG (reference sequence). The CDR3 sequence: CAWSPGVMGYTF. The CDR3 DNA is TGTGCCTGGAGCCCCGGTGTCATGGGCTACACCTTC. The full variable domain, its missing parts supplied by reference TRBV30 and TRBJ1-2, is SQTIHQWPATLVQPVGSPLSLECTVEGTSNPNLYWYRQAAGRGLQLLFYSVGIGQISSEVPQNLSASRPQDRQFILSSKKLLLSDSGFYLCAWSPGVMGYTFGSGTRLTVV.

This clonotype has ten or more counts. The chain recombines TRBV9 with TRBJ1-4, with 7 bases matching TRBD1. Germline trimming cut 3 bases from V and 8 bases from J; bases unmatched to any gene: 10. The CDR3 runs to 15 residues. The germline V gene encodes CDR1 SGDLS and CDR2 YYNGEE. CDR3 sequence (DNA): TGTGCCAGCAGCGAGAGACAGGGTTCGGGCGAAAAACTGTTTTTT. It yields the protein CASSERQGSGEKLFF.

This clonotype was detected ten times or more. Relative to the germline gene, one junction end is altered; a read error may explain this. The CDR3 region has the DNA TGTGCCAGCAGCTTACTGCAGGGAAACACCGGGGAGCTGGTTTTT. Amino acids: CASSLLQGNTGELVF. This chain joins TRBV7-9 and TRBJ2-2; D possibly uses TRBD1 or TRBD2 (5 bases each). The CDR3 totals 15 residues. CDR1 and CDR2 from the germline V gene are SEHNR and FQNEAQ (reference sequence).

On this clonotype itself: Just one base apart from a much larger clone, this may be a read error. The chain is built from TRBV20-1 and TRBJ2-1; 8 nucleotides agree with TRBD2. The CDR3 runs to 13 residues. Trimming cost V 0 bases and J 8 bases; bases outside gene matches: 3. Germline CDR1 and CDR2: DFQATT and SNEGSKA (reference sequence). CDR3 bases: TGCAGTGCTAGAGAGGGAGCGGGGGATGAGCAGTTCTTC. Translation gives CSAREGAGDEQFF.

This clonotype was recorded a few times. This chain connects TRBV11-2 to TRBJ2-7; 9 nucleotides line up with TRBD2. Trimming took 1 base from V and 1 from J; bases not matched to a gene: 14. This CDR3 is built from 19 residues. Germline CDR1 reads SGHAT; CDR2 reads FQNNGV. CDR3 coding DNA: TGTGCCAGCAGCTTAGTCGGGAGTGGGCTAGCGGGACAGTCCTACGAGCAGTACTTC. Amino acid sequence: CASSLVGSGLAGQSYEQYF.

To note about this clonotype: This CDR3 is missing its conserved last phenylalanine or tryptophan, likely due to a read error. The DNA is omitted, as the CDR3 cannot be located on it reliably, and the CDR3 follows TCRdb's listing. The V call is TRBV7-2, the J call TRBJ1-4. The CDR3 spans 15 amino acids, including both terminal residues. Per germline, CDR1 SGHTA and CDR2 FQGNSA. The CDR3 reads CASSADGATNEKLVS.

The rearrangement links TRBV18 to TRBJ2-1; TRBD2 aligns across 7 bases. The CDR3 spans 16 residues. The germline CDR1 and CDR2 sequences are KGHSH and LQKENI. With 6 bases clipped from V and 7 bases from J, the junction kept 15 bases outside the gene matches. CDR3 in DNA: TGTGCCAGCTCGGGGGGGGGACTAACGGCACAGAATGAGCAGTTCTTC. Amino acid sequence: CASSGGGLTAQNEQFF.

The CDR3 loop reads CATSDYGGRHGAFF. The CDR3, as DNA: TGTGCCACCAGTGATTACGGGGGGCGCCACGGGGCTTTCTTT. V and J are TRBV24-1 and TRBJ1-1, with TRBD1 as a possible D gene (6 bases). CDR1 and CDR2 from the germline V gene are KGHDR and SFDVKD. This CDR3 contains 14 residues. V was shortened by 2 bases and J by 11 bases, with 17 bases between the two germline ends.

The table lists this clonotype with many counts. The CDR3 protein is CSAPTDLSNNEQFF. The CDR3 coding sequence is TGCAGTGCTCCCACGGACCTTTCTAACAATGAGCAGTTCTTC. The chain combines TRBV20-1 with TRBJ2-1; D gene uncertain. CDR1 and CDR2 (germline): DFQATT, SNEGSKA (reference sequence). The V and J ends lost 5 bases and 5 bases respectively, with 16 bases between them. The CDR3 consists of 14 residues.

The genes are TRBV6-5 and TRBJ1-1, with 9 bases that match TRBD1. With 0 bases clipped from V and 11 bases from J, the junction kept 10 bases outside the gene matches. The CDR3 spans 15 residues. Germline V lookup: CDR1 MNHEY, CDR2 SVGAGI. This chain's CDR3 is CASSYSPRTGARAFF. Written as DNA, the CDR3 is TGTGCCAGCAGTTACTCGCCTCGGACAGGGGCGCGGGCTTTCTTT.

With respect to this clonotype: This may come from a read error, since a much larger clone is one base off. CDR3 residues: CASSPDSALGQQYF. CDR3 in DNA: TGTGCCAGCAGCCCAGATTCGGCTTTGGGTCAGCAGTACTTC. The chain employs TRBV5-5 and TRBJ2-7; no clear D. Germline loops: CDR1 SGHKS, CDR2 YYEKEE (reference sequence). This CDR3 is 14 amino acids long. The V and J ends lost 4 bases and 8 bases respectively, with 19 bases between them.